Listed here are 20 T cell receptor beta chains from one sample, sequenced in a study of blood T cell repertoires in COVID-19. Produced via immunoSEQ multiplex PCR; TCRdb's table is partial and in-frame only. This table holds about 140,000 clones, approximately 86% found once. What was sequenced was peripheral blood. The receptors originated from a human donor in a cohort sampled during active COVID-19.

The chain joins TRBV7-9 to TRBJ2-1; TRBD1 might be the D (5 bases). V lost 5 bases and J lost 4, with 15 bases in between. This CDR3 spans 15 amino acids. The germline CDR1 and CDR2 sequences are SEHNR and FQNEAQ (reference sequence). CDR3 nucleotides: TGTGCCAGCAGCCCGGGTGGGGCGGCATACAATGAGCAGTTCTTC. It specifies CASSPGGAAYNEQFF.

This rearrangement joins TRBV5-4 to TRBJ2-5; TRBD1 matches 10 bases. This CDR3 spans 15 amino acids. V dropped 2 bases and J dropped 5; count of bases not matched to a gene: 6. The germline V gene encodes CDR1 SGHNT and CDR2 YYREEE (reference sequence). In nucleotides, the CDR3 is TGTGCCAGCAGCTTAACCGGGACAGGGGACGAGACCCAGTACTTC. Amino acid sequence: CASSLTGTGDETQYF.

The gene calls are TRBV18 and TRBJ2-7; TRBD1 matches 7 bases. J was trimmed by 5 bases and V by 3 bases; bases with no gene match: 4. CDR3 length: 13 amino acids. Germline lookup yields CDR1 KGHSH and CDR2 LQKENI. CDR3 DNA: TGTGCCAGCTCACCCTCACAGGGGAACGAGCAGTACTTC. Protein: CASSPSQGNEQYF.

The chain combines TRBV7-5 with TRBJ1-5; the D call in the table, TRBD1, was not verified against the DNA. TRBV7-5 is a known pseudogene. The CDR3 extends over 17 amino acids. CDR3 bases: TGTGCCAGAAGCGACACGGACAGGGCTGCTCCCAATCAGCCCCAGCATTTT. Amino acid sequence: CARSDTDRAAPNQPQHF.

The rearrangement links TRBV7-9 to TRBJ1-1; D is perhaps TRBD1 (5 bases). Trimming shortened V by 8 bases and J by 5 bases, and 15 bases separated the two germline ends. The CDR3 extends over 13 amino acids. The germline CDR1 and CDR2 sequences are SEHNR and FQNEAQ (reference sequence). The CDR3, as DNA: TGTGCCAGCCGGGGCAGCGGGAAGACTGAAGCTTTCTTT. It codes for CASRGSGKTEAFF. Combining the CDR3 with reference TRBV7-9 and TRBJ1-1 gives the whole variable domain DTGVSQNPRHKITKRGQNVTFRCDPISEHNRLYWYRQTLGQGPEFLTYFQNEAQLEKSRLLSDRFSAERPKGSFSTLEIQRTEQGDSAMYLCASRGSGKTEAFFGQGTRLTVV.

The chain employs TRBV4-1 and TRBJ2-7; possible D gene TRBD1, 6 bases. The CDR3 extends over 14 amino acids. Between the trimmed V and J ends, which lost 1 base and 5 bases, there was a span of 12 bases. Germline V CDR1 and CDR2: MGHRA, YSYEKL. The CDR3 DNA is TGCGCCAGCAGCCAAGTGGGGGCAGGGGACGAGCAGTACTTC. Its protein product is CASSQVGAGDEQYF.

CDR3 sequence: CASSLQGDEQFF. The CDR3 DNA reads as TGTGCCAGCAGTTTGCAGGGCGATGAGCAGTTCTTC. The chain is built from TRBV27 and TRBJ2-1; TRBD1 is a possible D gene (5 bases). Germline loops: CDR1 MNHEY, CDR2 SMNVEV (reference sequence). V was trimmed by 3 bases and J by 8 bases, leaving 8 bases between them. The CDR3 spans 12 residues.

With regard to this clone: At one end, the junction sequence differs from germline, possibly due to a read error. J is TRBJ2-2 and V is TRBV15, with 7 positions matching TRBD1. Germline-derived CDR1 and CDR2 are LNHNV and YYDKDF (reference sequence). CDR3 length equals 15 residues. The CDR3 DNA sequence: TGTGCCACCAGCAGAGGAGACAGGGATGCCGGAGAGCTGTTTTTT. Amino acid sequence: CATSRGDRDAGELFF. The whole variable domain, filled in from reference TRBV15 and TRBJ2-2, reads DAMVIQNPRYQVTQFGKPVTLSCSQTLNHNVMYWYQQKSSQAPKLLFHYYDKDFNNEADTPDNFQSRRPNTSFCFLDIRSPGLGDTAMYLCATSRGDRDAGELFFGEGSRLTVL.

This chain joins TRBV7-9 and TRBJ2-1; 7 bases align to TRBD2. The trim removed 7 bases at V and 8 bases at J, leaving 8 bases unmatched. CDR1 and CDR2 (germline): SEHNR, FQNEAQ (reference sequence). The CDR3 has 13 residues. CDR3 loop: CASMLGRNDEQFF. The CDR3 DNA reads as TGTGCCAGCATGCTCGGGAGGAACGATGAGCAGTTCTTC.

This chain connects TRBV28 to TRBJ2-7, with TRBD2 matching 13 bases. The germline CDR1 and CDR2 sequences are MDHEN and SYDVKM. Trimming removed 5 bases from V and 5 bases from J; junction bases left unmatched: 6. There are 15 residues in the CDR3. The CDR3 DNA sequence: TGTGCCAGCAGTGCACTAGCGGGAGGGCCGGACGAGCAGTACTTC. It encodes CASSALAGGPDEQYF.

The rearrangement joins TRBV5-1 to TRBJ2-3, with D possibly TRBD1 on 6 matching bases. Trimming left V 0 bases short and J 10 bases short, with 9 bases between. In germline, CDR1 is SGHRS, CDR2 YFSETQ. The CDR3 loop spans 12 amino acids. The CDR3 DNA sequence: TGCGCCAGCAGCTTGGACAGGGTTGCGCAGTATTTT. This encodes CASSLDRVAQYF.

This chain uses TRBV18 with TRBJ1-5; possible D gene TRBD1, 5 bases. Germline CDR1 is KGHSH and CDR2 is LQKENI. The V and J ends lost 3 bases and 0 bases respectively, with 9 bases between them. The CDR3 runs 15 residues. CDR3 in DNA: TGTGCCAGCTCACCTACAAGGGGTAGCAATCAGCCCCAGCATTTT. Translating it yields CASSPTRGSNQPQHF.

The rearrangement joins TRBV19 to TRBJ2-5; 11 positions agree with TRBD2. Germline V gene data show CDR1 as LNHDA and CDR2 as SQIVND (reference sequence). J was trimmed by 5 bases and V by 3 bases; bases with no gene match: 8. CDR3 length equals 16 residues. CDR3: CASSISGRALFETQYF. The DNA of the CDR3 is TGTGCCAGTAGTATTAGCGGGAGGGCCTTATTCGAGACCCAGTACTTC. The whole variable domain, filled in from reference TRBV19 and TRBJ2-5, reads DGGITQSPKYLFRKEGQNVTLSCEQNLNHDAMYWYRQDPGQGLRLIYYSQIVNDFQKGDIAEGYSVSREKKESFPLTVTSAQKNPTAFYLCASSISGRALFETQYFGPGTRLLVL.

This chain links TRBV4-1 with TRBJ1-1; a possible D gene is TRBD1 (6 bases). The germline V and J ends were trimmed by 7 bases and 0 bases, with 15 bases remaining between them. The CDR3 is 15 amino acids. Germline lookup yields CDR1 MGHRA and CDR2 YSYEKL. CDR3 sequence (DNA): TGCGCCAGCAAAAGGGGGGGTGCGCTGAACACTGAAGCTTTCTTT. Its translation: CASKRGGALNTEAFF.

This clone was found a few times. The genes are TRBV27 and TRBJ2-7; 8 positions agree with TRBD1. CDR3 length: 16 residues. Germline V CDR1 and CDR2: MNHEY, SMNVEV (reference sequence). Losses at the gene ends were 5 bases for V and 3 bases for J; bases not matched to a gene: 12. CDR3 region: CASSPTGTGLDYEQYF. Written as DNA, the CDR3 is TGTGCCAGCAGTCCAACCGGGACAGGATTAGACTACGAGCAGTACTTC.

The chain carries TRBV11-3 and TRBJ2-3, with a weak D call TRBD2 (6 bases). This CDR3 has 14 residues. Trimming left V 5 bases short and J 0 bases short, with 9 bases between. The V gene's germline CDR1 is SGHNT and CDR2 YENEEA. CDR3 sequence (DNA): TGTGCCAGCAGCAACGGGACTAGCACAGATACGCAGTATTTT. Translation: CASSNGTSTDTQYF.

The chain joins TRBV10-3 to TRBJ1-6, with 7 bases identical to TRBD1. Germline V gene lookup returns CDR1 ENHRY and CDR2 SYGVKD. This CDR3 region has 14 residues. V gave up 8 bases and J gave up 14 bases; unmatched junction bases: 15. The CDR3 sequence: CAIARQGLSEALHF. CDR3 in DNA: TGTGCCATCGCTCGACAGGGCCTAAGCGAGGCCCTCCACTTT.

V is TRBV21-1 and J is TRBJ2-3; the D call TRBD1 from the table was never checked on the DNA. TRBV21-1 is a pseudogene segment. The CDR3 loop spans 18 amino acids. In DNA form, the CDR3 reads TGTGCCAGCAGCAAACCCCAGAGACAGGGGGCGTACACAGATACGCAGTATTTT. Translated, it gives CASSKPQRQGAYTDTQYF.

The chain employs TRBV2 and TRBJ2-1; a weak D match, TRBD2 (6 bases). From germline, CDR1 is SNHLY and CDR2 FYNNEI. The CDR3 loop spans 15 amino acids. The germline V and J ends were trimmed by 8 bases and 8 bases, with 22 bases remaining between them. The DNA of the CDR3 is TGTGCCAGCCATTCGAGCGGAGGGCCTCGCTATGAGCAGTTCTTC. It yields the protein CASHSSGGPRYEQFF.

The chain combines TRBV6-5 with TRBJ1-2, with D perhaps TRBD1 (5 bases). CDR1 MNHEY and CDR2 SVGAGI come from the germline V gene. Trimming cost V 10 bases and J 5 bases, with 17 bases left between them. The CDR3 length is 13 residues. CDR3 protein: CATLPDSLYGYTF. The CDR3 DNA sequence: TGTGCCACCCTCCCCGACAGCTTGTATGGCTACACCTTC.